This T cell receptor beta chain stems from a study of blood T cells in healthy people across ages. In the case of this clonotype: Its antigen remains unknown.

The study's findings and limits: TCR beta diversity, measured per million T cells, fell in a roughly linear way with age. There was no known CMV status for donors, so expanded clonotype changes were possibly confounded.

Trimming cost V 4 bases and J 5 bases; bases outside gene matches: 3. CDR3 size: 14 residues. A second about 6 to 12 cycle PCR used barcoded and J-beta primers. Every sample produced at least 2.5 million CDR3-containing paired-end reads. TCRdb passed the 5' RACE reads through MiXCR, listing each CDR3 protein once. The profile shows about 1.8 million distinct CDR3 sequences, less than 50% of them singletons. Sequencing input: blood. This TCR derives from a woman in her thirties or forties in good health. The genes are TRBV12-3 or TRBV12-4 and TRBJ2-1; 9 nucleotides line up with TRBD2. The CDR3 protein is CASSSGLANNEQFF. The DNA for the CDR3 is TGTGCCAGCAGTTCGGGACTAGCAAACAATGAGCAGTTCTTC.